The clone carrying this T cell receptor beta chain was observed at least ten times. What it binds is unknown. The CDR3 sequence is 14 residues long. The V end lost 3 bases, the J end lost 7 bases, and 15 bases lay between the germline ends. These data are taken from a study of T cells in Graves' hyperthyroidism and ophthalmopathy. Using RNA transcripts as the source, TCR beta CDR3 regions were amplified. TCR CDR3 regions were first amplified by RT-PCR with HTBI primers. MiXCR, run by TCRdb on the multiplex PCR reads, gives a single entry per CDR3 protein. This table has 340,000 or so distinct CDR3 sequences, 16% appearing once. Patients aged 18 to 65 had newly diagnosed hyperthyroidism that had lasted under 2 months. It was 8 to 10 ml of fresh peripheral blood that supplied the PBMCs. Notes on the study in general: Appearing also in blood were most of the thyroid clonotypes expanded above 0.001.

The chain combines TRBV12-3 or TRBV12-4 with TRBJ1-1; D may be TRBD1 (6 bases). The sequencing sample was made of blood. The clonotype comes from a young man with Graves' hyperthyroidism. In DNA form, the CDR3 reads TGTGCCAGCAGTTTCTCCCAGGGGCGGGTTGAAGCTTTCTTT. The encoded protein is CASSFSQGRVEAFF.